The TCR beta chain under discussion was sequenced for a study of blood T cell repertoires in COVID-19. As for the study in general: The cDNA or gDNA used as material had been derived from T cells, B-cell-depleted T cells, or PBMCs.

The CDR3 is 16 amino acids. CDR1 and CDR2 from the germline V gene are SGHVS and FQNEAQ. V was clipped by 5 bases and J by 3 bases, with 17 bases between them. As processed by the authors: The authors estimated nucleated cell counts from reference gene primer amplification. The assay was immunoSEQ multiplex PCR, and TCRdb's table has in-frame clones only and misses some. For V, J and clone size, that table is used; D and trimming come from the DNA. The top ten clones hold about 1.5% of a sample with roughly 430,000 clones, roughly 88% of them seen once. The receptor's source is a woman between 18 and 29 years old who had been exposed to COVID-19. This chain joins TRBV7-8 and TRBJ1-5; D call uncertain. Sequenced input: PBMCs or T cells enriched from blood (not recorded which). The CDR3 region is CASSPTEGGYNQPQHF. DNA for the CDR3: TGTGCCAGCAGCCCGACGGAAGGAGGGTACAATCAGCCCCAGCATTTT. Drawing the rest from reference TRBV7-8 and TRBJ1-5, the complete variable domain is GAGVSQSPRYKVAKRGQDVALRCDPISGHVSLFWYQQALGQGPEFLTYFQNEAQLDKSGLPSDRFFAERPEGSVSTLKIQRTQQEDSAVYLCASSPTEGGYNQPQHFGDGTRLSIL.